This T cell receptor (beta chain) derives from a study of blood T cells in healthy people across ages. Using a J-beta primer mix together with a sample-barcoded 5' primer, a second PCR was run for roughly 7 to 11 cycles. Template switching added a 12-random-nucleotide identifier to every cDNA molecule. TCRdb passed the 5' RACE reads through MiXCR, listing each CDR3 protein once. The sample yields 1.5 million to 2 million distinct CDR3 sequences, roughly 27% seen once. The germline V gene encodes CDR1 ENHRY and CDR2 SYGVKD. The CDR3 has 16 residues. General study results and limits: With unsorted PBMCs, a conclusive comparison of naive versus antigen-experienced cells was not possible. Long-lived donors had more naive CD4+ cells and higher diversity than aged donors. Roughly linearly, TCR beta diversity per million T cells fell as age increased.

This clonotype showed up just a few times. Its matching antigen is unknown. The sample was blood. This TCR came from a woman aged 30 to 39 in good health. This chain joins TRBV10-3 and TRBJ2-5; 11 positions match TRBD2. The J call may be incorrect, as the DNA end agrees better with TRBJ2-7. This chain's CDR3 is CAISEPLAGGTYEQYF. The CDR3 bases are TGTGCCATCAGTGAGCCTCTAGCGGGGGGCACCTACGAGCAGTACTTC.